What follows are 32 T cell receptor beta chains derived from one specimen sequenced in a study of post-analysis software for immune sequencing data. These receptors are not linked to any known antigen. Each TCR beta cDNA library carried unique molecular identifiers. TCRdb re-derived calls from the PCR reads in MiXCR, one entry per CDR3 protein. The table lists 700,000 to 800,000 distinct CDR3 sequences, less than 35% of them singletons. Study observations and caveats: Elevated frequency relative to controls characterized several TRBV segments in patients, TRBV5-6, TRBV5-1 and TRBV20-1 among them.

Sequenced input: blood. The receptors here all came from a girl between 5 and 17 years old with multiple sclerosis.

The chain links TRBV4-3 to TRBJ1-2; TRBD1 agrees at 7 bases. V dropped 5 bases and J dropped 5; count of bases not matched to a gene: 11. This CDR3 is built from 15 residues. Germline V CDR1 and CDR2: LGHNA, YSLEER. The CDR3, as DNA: TGCGCCAGCAGCTACATGGACAGGCAAATTTATGGCTACACCTTC. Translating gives CASSYMDRQIYGYTF.

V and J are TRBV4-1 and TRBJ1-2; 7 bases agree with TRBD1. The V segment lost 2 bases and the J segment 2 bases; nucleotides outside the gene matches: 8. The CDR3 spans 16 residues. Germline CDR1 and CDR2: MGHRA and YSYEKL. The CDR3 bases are TGCGCCAGCAGCCAATCGGACAGGATCGAGAACTATGGCTACACCTTC. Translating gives CASSQSDRIENYGYTF.

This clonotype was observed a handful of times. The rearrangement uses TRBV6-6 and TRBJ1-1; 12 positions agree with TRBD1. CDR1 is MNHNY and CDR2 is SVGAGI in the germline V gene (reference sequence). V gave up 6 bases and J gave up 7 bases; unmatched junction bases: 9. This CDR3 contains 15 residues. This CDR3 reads CASSIVGQGAIEAFF. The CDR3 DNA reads TGTGCCAGCAGCATCGTGGGACAGGGGGCCATTGAAGCTTTCTTT.

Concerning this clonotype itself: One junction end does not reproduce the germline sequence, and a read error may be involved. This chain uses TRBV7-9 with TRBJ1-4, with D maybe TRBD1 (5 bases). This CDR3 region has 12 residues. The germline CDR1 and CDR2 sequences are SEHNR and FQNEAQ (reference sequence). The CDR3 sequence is CASSWGDEKRFF. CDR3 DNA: TGTGCCAGCAGTTGGGGGGATGAAAAACGGTTTTTT.

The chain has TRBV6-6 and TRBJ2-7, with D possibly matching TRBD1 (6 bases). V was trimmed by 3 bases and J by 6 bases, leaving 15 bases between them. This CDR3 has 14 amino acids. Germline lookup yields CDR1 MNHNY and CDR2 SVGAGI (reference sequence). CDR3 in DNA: TGTGCCAGCAGTTATGATCACAGGGAGAGCGAGCAGTACTTC. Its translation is CASSYDHRESEQYF.

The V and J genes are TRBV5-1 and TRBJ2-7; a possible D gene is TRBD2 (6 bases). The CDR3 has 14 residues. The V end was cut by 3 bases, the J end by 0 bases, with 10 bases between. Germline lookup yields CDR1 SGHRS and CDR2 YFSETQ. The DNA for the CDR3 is TGCGCCAGCAGCTCGGGGGACTCCTCCTACGAGCAGTACTTC. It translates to CASSSGDSSYEQYF.

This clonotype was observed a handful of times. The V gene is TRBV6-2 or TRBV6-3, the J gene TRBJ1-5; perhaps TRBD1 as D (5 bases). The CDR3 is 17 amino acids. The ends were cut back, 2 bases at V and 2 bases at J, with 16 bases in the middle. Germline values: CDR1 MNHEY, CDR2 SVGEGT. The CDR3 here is CASSYRGFLEGNQPQHF. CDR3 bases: TGTGCCAGCAGTTACAGGGGATTCTTGGAGGGCAATCAGCCCCAGCATTTT.

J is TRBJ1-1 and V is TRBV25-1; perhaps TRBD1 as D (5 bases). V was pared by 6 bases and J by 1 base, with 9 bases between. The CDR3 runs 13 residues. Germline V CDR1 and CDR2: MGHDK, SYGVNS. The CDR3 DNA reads TGTGCCAGCAGGGGGGATGGGAACACTGAAGCTTTCTTT. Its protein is CASRGDGNTEAFF.

For the CDR3, the DNA is TGTGCCAGCAGCGGGGGATCCTATAATTCACCCCTCCACTTT. Amino acids: CASSGGSYNSPLHF. The chain joins TRBV9 to TRBJ1-6; no clear D. The germline V and J ends were trimmed by 3 bases and 1 base, with 5 bases remaining between them. This CDR3 has 14 amino acids. CDR1 is SGDLS, CDR2 YYNGEE, per germline.

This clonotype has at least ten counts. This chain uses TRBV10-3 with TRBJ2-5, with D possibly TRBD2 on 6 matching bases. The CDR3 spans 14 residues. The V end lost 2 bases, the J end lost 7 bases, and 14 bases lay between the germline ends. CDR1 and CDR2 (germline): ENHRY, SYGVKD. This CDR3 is CAISEGLPQRTQYF. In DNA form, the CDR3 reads TGTGCCATCAGTGAGGGACTACCACAGCGGACCCAGTACTTC.

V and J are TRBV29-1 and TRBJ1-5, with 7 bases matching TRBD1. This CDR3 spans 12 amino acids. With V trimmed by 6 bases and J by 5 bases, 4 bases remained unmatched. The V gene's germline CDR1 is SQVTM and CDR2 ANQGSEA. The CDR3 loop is CSVGDRYQPQHF. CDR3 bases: TGCAGCGTGGGGGACAGATATCAGCCCCAGCATTTT.

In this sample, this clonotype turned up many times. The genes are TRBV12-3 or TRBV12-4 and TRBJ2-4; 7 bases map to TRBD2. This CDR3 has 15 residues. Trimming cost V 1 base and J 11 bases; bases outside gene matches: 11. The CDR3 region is CASSLDPVVAGVQYF. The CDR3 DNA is TGTGCCAGCAGTTTAGACCCGGTGGTAGCGGGTGTTCAGTACTTC.

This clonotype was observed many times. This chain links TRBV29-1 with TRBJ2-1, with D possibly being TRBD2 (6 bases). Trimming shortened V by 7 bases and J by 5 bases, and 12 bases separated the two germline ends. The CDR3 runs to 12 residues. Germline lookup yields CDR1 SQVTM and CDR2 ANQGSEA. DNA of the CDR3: TGCAGCGCATCCGGGGGAGACAATGAGCAGTTCTTC. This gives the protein CSASGGDNEQFF.

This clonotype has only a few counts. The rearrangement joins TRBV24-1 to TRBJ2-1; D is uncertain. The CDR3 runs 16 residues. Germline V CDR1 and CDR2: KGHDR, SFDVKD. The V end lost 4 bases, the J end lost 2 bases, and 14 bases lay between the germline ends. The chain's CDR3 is CATSESVVTPYNEQFF. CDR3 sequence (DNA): TGTGCCACCAGTGAATCTGTAGTAACCCCCTACAATGAGCAGTTCTTC.

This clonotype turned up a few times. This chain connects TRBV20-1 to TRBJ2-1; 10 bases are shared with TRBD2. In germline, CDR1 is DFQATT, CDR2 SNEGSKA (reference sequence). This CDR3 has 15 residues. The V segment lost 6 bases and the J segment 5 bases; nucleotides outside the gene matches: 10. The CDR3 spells CSAAPLAGAHNEQFF. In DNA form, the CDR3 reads TGCAGTGCCGCCCCTCTAGCGGGGGCCCACAATGAGCAGTTCTTC.

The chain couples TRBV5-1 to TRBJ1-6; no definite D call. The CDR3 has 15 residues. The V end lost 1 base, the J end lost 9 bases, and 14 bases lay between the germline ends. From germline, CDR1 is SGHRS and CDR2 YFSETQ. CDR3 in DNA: TGCGCCAGCAGCTTGTGGTTACAGCAGGCTTCACCCCTCCACTTT. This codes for CASSLWLQQASPLHF.

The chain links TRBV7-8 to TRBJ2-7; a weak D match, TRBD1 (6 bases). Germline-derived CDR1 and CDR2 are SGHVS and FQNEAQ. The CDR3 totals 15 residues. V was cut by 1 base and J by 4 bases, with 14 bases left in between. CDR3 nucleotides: TGTGCCAGCAGCTTAGAGATGAGACAGGATTACGAGCAGTACTTC. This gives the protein CASSLEMRQDYEQYF.

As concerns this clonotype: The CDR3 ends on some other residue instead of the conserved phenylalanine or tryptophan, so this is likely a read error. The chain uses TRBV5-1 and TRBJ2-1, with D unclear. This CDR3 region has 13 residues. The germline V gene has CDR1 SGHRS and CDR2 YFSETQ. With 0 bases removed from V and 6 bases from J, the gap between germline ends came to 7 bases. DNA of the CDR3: TGCGCCAGCAGCTTGGCTCACACCAATGAGCAGTTCTTA. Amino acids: CASSLAHTNEQFL.

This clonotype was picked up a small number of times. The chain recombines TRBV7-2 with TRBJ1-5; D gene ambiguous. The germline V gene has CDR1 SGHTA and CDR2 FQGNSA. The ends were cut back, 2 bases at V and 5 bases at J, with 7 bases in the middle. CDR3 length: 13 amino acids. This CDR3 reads CASSLKLDQPQHF. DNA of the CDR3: TGTGCCAGCAGCTTAAAATTAGATCAGCCCCAGCATTTT.

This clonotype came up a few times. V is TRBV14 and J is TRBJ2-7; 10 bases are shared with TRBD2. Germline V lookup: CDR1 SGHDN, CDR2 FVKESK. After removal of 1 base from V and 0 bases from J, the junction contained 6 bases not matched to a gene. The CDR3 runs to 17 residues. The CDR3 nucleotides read TGTGCCAGCAGCCAAGTTAGCGGGAGGCAACACTCCTACGAGCAGTACTTC. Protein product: CASSQVSGRQHSYEQYF.

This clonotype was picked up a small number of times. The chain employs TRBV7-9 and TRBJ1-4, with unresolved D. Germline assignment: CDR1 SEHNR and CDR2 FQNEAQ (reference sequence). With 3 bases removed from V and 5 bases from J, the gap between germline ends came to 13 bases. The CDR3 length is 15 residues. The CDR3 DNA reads TGTGCCAGCAGCTTGACCCTGGCAGTAAATGAAAAACTGTTTTTT. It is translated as CASSLTLAVNEKLFF.

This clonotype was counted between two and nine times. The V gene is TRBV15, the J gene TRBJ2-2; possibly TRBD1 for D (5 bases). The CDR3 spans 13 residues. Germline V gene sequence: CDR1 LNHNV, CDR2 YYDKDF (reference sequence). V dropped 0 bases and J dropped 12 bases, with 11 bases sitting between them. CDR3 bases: TGTGCCACCAGCAGAGATCCAGCAGGGCAGCTGTTTTTT. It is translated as CATSRDPAGQLFF.

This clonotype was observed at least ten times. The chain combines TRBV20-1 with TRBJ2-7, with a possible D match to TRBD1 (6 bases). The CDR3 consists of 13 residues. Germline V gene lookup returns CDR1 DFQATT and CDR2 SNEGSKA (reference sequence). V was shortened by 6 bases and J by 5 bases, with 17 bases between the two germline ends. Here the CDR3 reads CSANRRGRNEQYF. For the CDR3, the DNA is TGCAGTGCAAACCGCAGGGGCAGAAACGAGCAGTACTTC.

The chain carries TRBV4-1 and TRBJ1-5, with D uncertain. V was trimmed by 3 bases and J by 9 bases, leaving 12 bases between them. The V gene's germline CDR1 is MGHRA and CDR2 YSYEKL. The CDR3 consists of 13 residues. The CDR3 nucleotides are TGCGCCAGCAGCCACCCTGACGGTTGGCCCCAGCATTTT. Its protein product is CASSHPDGWPQHF.

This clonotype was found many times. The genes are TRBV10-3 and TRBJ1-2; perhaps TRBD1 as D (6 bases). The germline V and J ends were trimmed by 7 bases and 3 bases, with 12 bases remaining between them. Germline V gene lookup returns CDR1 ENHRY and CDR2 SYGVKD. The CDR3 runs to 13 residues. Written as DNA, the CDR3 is TGTGCCATCACGTCCGAGGGGGACTATGGCTACACCTTC. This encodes CAITSEGDYGYTF.

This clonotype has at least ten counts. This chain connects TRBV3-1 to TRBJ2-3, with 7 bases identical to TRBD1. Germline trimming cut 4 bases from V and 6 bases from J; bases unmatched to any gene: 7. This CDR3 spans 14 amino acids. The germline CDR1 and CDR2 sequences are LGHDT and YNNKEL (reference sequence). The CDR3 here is CASSRGRGTDTQYF. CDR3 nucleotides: TGTGCCAGCAGCCGCGGCAGGGGGACCGATACGCAGTATTTT.

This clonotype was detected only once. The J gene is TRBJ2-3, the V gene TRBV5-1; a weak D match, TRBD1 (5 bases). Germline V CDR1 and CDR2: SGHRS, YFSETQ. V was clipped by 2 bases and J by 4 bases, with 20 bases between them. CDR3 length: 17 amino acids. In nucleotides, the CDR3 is TGCGCCAGCAGCTTTTTTATAGGACAAGATGGAGCAGATACGCAGTATTTT. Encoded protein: CASSFFIGQDGADTQYF. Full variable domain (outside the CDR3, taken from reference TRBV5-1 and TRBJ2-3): KAGVTQTPRYLIKTRGQQVTLSCSPISGHRSVSWYQQTPGQGLQFLFEYFSETQRNKGNFPGRFSGRQFSNSRSEMNVSTLELGDSALYLCASSFFIGQDGADTQYFGPGTRLTVL.

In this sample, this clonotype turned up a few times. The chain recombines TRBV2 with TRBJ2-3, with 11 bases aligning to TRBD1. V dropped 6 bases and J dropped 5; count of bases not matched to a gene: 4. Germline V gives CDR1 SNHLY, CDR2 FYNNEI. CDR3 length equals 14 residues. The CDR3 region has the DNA TGTGCCAGCAGAAGGGACAGGGGGGGAGATACGCAGTATTTT. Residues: CASRRDRGGDTQYF.

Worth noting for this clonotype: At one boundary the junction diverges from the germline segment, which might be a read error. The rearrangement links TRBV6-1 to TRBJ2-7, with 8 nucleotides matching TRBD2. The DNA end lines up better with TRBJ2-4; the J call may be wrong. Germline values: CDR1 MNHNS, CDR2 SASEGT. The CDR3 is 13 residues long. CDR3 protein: CVSSSAGGRIQYF. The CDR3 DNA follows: TGTGTCAGCAGTTCGGCGGGAGGCCGCATTCAGTACTTC.

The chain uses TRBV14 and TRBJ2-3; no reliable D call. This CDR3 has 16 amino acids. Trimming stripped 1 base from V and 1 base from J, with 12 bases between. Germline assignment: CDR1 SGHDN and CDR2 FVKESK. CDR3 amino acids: CASSQGGGVGTDTQYF. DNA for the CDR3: TGTGCCAGCAGCCAAGGCGGTGGGGTTGGCACAGATACGCAGTATTTT. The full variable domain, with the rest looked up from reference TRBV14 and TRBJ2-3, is EAGVTQFPSHSVIEKGQTVTLRCDPISGHDNLYWYRRVMGKEIKFLLHFVKESKQDESGMPNNRFLAERTGGTYSTLKVQPAELEDSGVYFCASSQGGGVGTDTQYFGPGTRLTVL.

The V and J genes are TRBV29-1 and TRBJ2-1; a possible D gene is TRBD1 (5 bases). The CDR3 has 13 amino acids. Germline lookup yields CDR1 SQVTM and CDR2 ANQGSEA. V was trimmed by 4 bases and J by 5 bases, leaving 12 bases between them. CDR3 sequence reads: CSVGQCPNNEQFF. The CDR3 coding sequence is TGCAGCGTTGGACAGTGTCCAAACAATGAGCAGTTCTTC.

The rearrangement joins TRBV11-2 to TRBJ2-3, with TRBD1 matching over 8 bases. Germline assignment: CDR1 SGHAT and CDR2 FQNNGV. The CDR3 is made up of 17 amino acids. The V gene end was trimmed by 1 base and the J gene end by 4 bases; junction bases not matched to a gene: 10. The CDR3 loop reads CASSLVGQAPSPDTQYF. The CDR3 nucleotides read TGTGCCAGCAGCTTAGTGGGACAGGCCCCTTCCCCAGATACGCAGTATTTT.